This TCR beta chain was observed in a study of shared clonotypes between healthy human individuals. Study-level background: CD4 naive cells filled three plates per donor, CD4 memory three, CD8 naive two and CD8 memory one. Study-level points and caveats: The study generally estimated greater richness for naive than memory subsets.

Naive CD8 populations comprised CD45RO-negative cells positively selected for CCR7, excluding terminally differentiated effector memory CD45RA+ cells. Donors were healthy HIV-negative adults without recently reported acute infections or vaccinations. The material for each subset, its genomic DNA, was split evenly across several immunoSEQ plates. Data came from immunoSEQ multiplex PCR; TCRdb stores just in-frame clones and leaves some out. Of approximately 2,200,000 clones listed, just over 90% were seen once; the top ten hold 1.5% to 2%. As concerns this clone: What it recognizes is unknown.

Germline loops: CDR1 SGHAT, CDR2 FQNNGV. The CDR3 extends over 11 amino acids. The germline V and J ends were trimmed by 5 bases and 3 bases, with 3 bases remaining between them. Material for sequencing was naive CD8+ T cells from PBMCs. The receptor was isolated from a man younger than 35 in good health. Some clones in this sample may be carry-over from other donors' samples. V usage is TRBV11-2 and J usage is TRBJ2-3; no reliable D call. The CDR3 spells CASSQTDTQYF. CDR3 nucleotides: TGTGCCAGCAGCCAAACAGATACGCAGTATTTT. Variable domain in full (rest from reference TRBV11-2 and TRBJ2-3): EAGVAQSPRYKIIEKRQSVAFWCNPISGHATLYWYQQILGQGPKLLIQFQNNGVVDDSQLPKDRFSAERLKGVDSTLKIQPAKLEDSAVYLCASSQTDTQYFGPGTRLTVL.